This T cell receptor beta chain was documented in a study of blood T cell repertoires in COVID-19. In the study overall: Both acute and convalescent COVID-19 samples were obtained from the United States, Italy and Spain. Nucleic acid was either cDNA or gDNA, and it came from T cells, B-cell-depleted T cells, or PBMCs.

The CDR3 is 17 amino acids. CDR1 PRHDT and CDR2 FYEKMQ come from the germline V gene (reference sequence). With 0 bases clipped from V and 7 bases from J, the junction kept 14 bases outside the gene matches. How the authors handled the data: Amplification of reference gene primers was used by the study to estimate nucleated cell counts. Sequencing was performed with immunoSEQ multiplex PCR; in TCRdb, only in-frame clones are kept and a portion is missing. V and J calls and clone size are as listed in that table; D and trimming were resolved from the DNA. This sample has about 62,000 clones, with 88% found just once.

This TCR derives from a human donor in a cohort sampled during active COVID-19. V is TRBV13 and J is TRBJ1-1, with 7 bases aligning to TRBD1. Sequencing was carried out using peripheral blood. CDR3 region: CASSLGRGTALGFEAFF. The CDR3 DNA reads TGTGCCAGCAGCTTAGGCCGAGGGACAGCCCTTGGGTTTGAAGCTTTCTTT. Complete variable domain (other parts from reference TRBV13 and TRBJ1-1): AAGVIQSPRHLIKEKRETATLKCYPIPRHDTVYWYQQGPGQDPQFLISFYEKMQSDKGSIPDRFSAQQFSDYHSELNMSSLELGDSALYFCASSLGRGTALGFEAFFGQGTRLTVV.